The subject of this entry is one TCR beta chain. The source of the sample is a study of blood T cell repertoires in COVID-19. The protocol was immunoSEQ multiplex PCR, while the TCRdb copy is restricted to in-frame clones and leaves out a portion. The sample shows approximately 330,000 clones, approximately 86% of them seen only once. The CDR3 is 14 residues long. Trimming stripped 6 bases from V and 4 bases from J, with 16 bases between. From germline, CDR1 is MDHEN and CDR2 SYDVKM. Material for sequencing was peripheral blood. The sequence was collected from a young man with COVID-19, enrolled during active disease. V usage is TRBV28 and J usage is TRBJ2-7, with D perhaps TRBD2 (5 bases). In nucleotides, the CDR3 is TGTGCCAGCAGGTTTGGAGGAGGTGGGTACGAGCAGTACTTC. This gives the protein CASRFGGGGYEQYF.